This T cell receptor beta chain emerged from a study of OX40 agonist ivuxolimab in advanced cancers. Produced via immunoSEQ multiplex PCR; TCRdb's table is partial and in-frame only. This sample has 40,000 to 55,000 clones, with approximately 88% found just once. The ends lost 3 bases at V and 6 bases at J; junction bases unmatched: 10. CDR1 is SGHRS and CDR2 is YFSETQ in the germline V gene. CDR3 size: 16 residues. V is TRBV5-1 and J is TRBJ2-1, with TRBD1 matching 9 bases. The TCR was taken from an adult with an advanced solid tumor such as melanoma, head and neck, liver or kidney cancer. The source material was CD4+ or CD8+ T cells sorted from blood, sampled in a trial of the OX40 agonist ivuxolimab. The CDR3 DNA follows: TGCGCCAGCAGCTGGGGCCCGGGACAGGGAGGCAATGAGCAGTTCTTC. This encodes CASSWGPGQGGNEQFF.